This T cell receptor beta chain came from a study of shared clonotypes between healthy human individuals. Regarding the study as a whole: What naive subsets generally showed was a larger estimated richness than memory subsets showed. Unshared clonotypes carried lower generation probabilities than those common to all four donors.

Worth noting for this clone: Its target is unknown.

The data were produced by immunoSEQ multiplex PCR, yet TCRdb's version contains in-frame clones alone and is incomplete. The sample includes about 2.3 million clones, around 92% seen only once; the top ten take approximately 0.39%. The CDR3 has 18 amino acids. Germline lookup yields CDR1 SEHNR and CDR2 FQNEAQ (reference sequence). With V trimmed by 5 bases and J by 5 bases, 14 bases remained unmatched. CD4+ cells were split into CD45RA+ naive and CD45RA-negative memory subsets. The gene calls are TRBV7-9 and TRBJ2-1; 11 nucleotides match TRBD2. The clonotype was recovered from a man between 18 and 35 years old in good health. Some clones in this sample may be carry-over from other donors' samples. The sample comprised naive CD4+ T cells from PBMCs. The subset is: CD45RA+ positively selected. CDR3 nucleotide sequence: TGTGCCAGCAGCAAAAGTAGGCTAGCGGGAGGCGCGGACAATGAGCAGTTCTTC. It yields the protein CASSKSRLAGGADNEQFF.